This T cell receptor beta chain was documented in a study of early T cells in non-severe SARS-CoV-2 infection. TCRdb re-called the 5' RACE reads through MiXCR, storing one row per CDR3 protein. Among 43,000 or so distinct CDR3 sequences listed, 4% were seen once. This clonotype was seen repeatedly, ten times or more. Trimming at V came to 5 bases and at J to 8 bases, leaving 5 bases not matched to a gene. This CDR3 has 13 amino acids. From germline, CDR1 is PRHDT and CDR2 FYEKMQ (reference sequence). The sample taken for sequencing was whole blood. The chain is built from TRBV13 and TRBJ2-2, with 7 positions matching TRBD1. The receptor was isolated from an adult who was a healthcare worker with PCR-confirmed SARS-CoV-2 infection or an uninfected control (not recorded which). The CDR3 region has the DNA TGTGCCAGCAGCCCACAGGGGCTGGGGGAGCTGTTTTTT. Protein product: CASSPQGLGELFF.